This entry describes one T cell receptor (beta chain). The CDR3 totals 15 residues. The germline gives CDR1 SGHRS, CDR2 YFSETQ. The V gene lost 1 base and the J gene lost 3 bases, with 13 bases spanning the gap. The data were obtained in a study of blood T cells in healthy people across ages. Primed by a sample-barcoded 5' primer and a J-beta primer mix, a second PCR proceeded for 7 to 11 cycles. TCRdb processed the 5' RACE reads anew with MiXCR; each CDR3 protein has one entry. The sample comprises about 1,000,000 distinct CDR3 sequences, 35% to 55% of which are singletons, and approximately 20% rests with the top ten.

The clonotype originates from a woman between 55 and 75 years old in good health. The genes are TRBV5-1 and TRBJ1-2; possible D gene TRBD1, 5 bases. The sequenced sample was blood. DNA of the CDR3: TGCGCCAGCAGCTTGTCGGGGCCGTCGTACTATGGCTACACCTTC. Its translation is CASSLSGPSYYGYTF.